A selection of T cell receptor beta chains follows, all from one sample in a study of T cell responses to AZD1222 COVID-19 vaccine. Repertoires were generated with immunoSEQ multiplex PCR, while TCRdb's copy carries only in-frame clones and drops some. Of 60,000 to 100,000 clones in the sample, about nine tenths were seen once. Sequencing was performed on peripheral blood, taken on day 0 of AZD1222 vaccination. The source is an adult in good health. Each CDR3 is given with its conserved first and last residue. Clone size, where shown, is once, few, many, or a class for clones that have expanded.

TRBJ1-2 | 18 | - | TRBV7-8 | CASSLERAPPPGRGGYTF
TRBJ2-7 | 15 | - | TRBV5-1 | CASNIGTGISYEQYF
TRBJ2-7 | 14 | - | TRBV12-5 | CASGLVPNQDEQYF
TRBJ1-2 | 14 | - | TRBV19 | CASSGTGGNYGYTF
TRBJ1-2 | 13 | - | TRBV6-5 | CAGRTGESYGYTF
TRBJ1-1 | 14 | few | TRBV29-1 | CSARSPSGNTEAFF
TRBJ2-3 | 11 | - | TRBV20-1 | CSASPTDTQYF
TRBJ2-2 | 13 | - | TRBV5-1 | CASSLEVAGELFF
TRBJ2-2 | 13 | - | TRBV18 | CASSPGETGELFF
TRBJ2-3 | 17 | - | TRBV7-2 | CASSLGASGTLKDTQYF
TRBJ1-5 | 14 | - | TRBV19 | CASRTTGGRQPQHF
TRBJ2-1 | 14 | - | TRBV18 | CASSPGTGGNEQFF
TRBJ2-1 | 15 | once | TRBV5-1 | CASSLGQLSYNEQFF
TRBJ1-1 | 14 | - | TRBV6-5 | CASTLKTGHTEAFF
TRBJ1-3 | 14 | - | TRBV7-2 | CASSLTGTGNTIYF
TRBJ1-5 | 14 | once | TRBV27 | CASSDQGPYQPQHF
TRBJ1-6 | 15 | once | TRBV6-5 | CASSYSRDSNSPLHF
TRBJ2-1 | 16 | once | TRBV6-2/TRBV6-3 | CASSSASPPVNNEQFF
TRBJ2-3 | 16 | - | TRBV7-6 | CASSLAGTTSTDTQYF
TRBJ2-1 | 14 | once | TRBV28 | CASGLGLSLNEQFF
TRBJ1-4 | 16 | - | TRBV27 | CASSRNRAATNEKLFF
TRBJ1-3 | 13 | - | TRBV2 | CASSDNSGNTIYF
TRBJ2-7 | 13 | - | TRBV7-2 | CASSLTFSYEQYF
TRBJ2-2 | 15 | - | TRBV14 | CASSHRQGNNGELFF
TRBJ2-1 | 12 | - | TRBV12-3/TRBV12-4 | CASSLARQEQFF
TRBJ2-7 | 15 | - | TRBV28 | CASNKDRLSAYEQYF
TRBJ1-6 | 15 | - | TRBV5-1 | CASSSGQGVISPLHF
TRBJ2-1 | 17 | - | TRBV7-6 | CASSLKLAGVQYNEQFF
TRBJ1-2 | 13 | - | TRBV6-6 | CASSWAGTYGYTF
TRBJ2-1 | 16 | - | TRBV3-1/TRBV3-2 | CASSPRLAQSYNEQFF
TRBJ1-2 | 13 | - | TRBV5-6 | CASTGNRIHGYTF
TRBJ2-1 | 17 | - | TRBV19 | CASSPLGTRGLYNEQFF
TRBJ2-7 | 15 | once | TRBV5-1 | CASSLGSSGPYEQYF
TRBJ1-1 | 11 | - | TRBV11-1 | CASSLLGAAFF
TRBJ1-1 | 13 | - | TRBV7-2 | CASSRGMNTEAFF
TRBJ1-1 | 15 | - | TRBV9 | CASSVGGTAGITAFF
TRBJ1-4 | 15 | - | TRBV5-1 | CASSQPGQAFEKLFF
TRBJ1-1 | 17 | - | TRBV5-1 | CASSLVQGPLKNTEAFF
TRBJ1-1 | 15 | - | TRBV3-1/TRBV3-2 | CASSQGYRANTEAFF
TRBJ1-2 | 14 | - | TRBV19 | CASSIQGTVYGYTF
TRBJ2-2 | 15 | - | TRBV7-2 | CASSLGAGNTGELFF
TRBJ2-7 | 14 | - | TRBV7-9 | CASSLGAINYQQYF
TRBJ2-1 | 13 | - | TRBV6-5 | CASIGQGKGEQFF
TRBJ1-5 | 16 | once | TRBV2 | CASRGAGLYSNQPQHF
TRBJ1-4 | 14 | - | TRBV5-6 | CASSLKAGGEKLFF
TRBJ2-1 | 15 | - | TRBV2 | CASRSGTGGYNEQFF
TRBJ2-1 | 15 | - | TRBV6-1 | CASSESGESYNEQFF
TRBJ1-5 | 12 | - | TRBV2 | CASMGSYQPQHF
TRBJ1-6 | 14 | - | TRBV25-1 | CASSTRQNTSPLHF
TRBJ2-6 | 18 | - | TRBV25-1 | CASSECEGRSPGANVLTF
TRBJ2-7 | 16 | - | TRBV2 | CASSGTLAVGSYEQYF
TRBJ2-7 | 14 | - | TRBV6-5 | CASSPQGREDEQYF